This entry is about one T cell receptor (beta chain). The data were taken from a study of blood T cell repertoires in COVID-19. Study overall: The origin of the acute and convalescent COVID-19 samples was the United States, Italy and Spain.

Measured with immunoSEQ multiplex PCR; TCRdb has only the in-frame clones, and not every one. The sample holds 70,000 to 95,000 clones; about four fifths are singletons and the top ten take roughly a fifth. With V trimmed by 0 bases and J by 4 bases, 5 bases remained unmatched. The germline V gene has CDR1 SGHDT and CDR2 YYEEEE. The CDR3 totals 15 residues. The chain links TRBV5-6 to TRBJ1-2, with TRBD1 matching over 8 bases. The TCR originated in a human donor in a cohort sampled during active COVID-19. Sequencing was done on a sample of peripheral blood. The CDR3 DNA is TGTGCCAGCAGCTTGGGACAGGGGTTATTCTATGGCTACACCTTC. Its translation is CASSLGQGLFYGYTF.